This entry lists 29 T cell receptor beta chains sequenced from one sample in a study of blood T cells in healthy people across ages. The authors ran a second PCR of roughly 6 to 12 cycles using a sample-barcoded 5' primer and a J-beta primer mix. TCRdb processed the 5' RACE reads anew with MiXCR; each CDR3 protein has one entry. The table includes 700,000 to 900,000 distinct CDR3 sequences, about 53% detected once. Sequencing was carried out using blood. All receptors come from a man older than 75 in good health.

The chain employs TRBV5-1 and TRBJ2-5, with 8 bases identical to TRBD2. J lost 5 bases, V lost 7 bases, and 7 bases had no gene match. Germline values: CDR1 SGHRS, CDR2 YFSETQ. The CDR3 has 13 residues. In DNA form, the CDR3 reads TGCGCCAGCGGCCACAGCGGGAGCGAGACCCAGTACTTC. It translates to CASGHSGSETQYF.

The rearrangement links TRBV4-1 to TRBJ1-2; tentative D call: TRBD1 (6 bases). Trimming pared 4 bases from V and 6 bases from J, leaving 18 bases between. CDR1 and CDR2 from the germline V gene are MGHRA and YSYEKL. This CDR3 spans 15 amino acids. The chain's CDR3 is CASSLLTAWGHGYTF. In DNA, the CDR3 is TGCGCCAGCAGCCTCCTAACCGCCTGGGGGCATGGCTACACCTTC.

This clonotype was observed at least ten times. The J gene is TRBJ2-3, the V gene TRBV11-3, with D unresolved. The germline V gene encodes CDR1 SGHNT and CDR2 YENEEA. This CDR3 region has 14 residues. V was clipped by 2 bases and J by 0 bases, with 6 bases between them. The CDR3: CASSLTSSTDTQYF. The CDR3 DNA reads as TGTGCCAGCAGCTTAACCTCCAGCACAGATACGCAGTATTTT.

V gene TRBV5-1 combines with J gene TRBJ1-2, with D maybe TRBD1 (5 bases). Germline V gene data show CDR1 as SGHRS and CDR2 as YFSETQ. The V end was cut by 3 bases, the J end by 7 bases, with 16 bases between. CDR3 length equals 14 residues. The CDR3 DNA is TGCGCCAGCAGCTCTCTCGGGGGGGAACTTGGCTACACCTTC. Translated, it gives CASSSLGGELGYTF.

The chain couples TRBV30 to TRBJ1-1; D gene ambiguous. Trimming cost V 4 bases and J 1 base, with 7 bases left between them. The CDR3 totals 12 residues. Per the germline V gene, CDR1 is GTSNPN and CDR2 is SVGIG (reference sequence). The CDR3, as DNA: TGTGCCTGGACAGAGACGAACACTGAAGCTTTCTTT. This gives the protein CAWTETNTEAFF.

The V gene is TRBV5-1, the J gene TRBJ2-7, with 7 nucleotides matching TRBD1. After removal of 3 bases from V and 3 bases from J, the junction contained 6 bases not matched to a gene. The V gene's germline CDR1 is SGHRS and CDR2 YFSETQ. The CDR3 is 14 residues long. CDR3 residues: CASSWTGTVYEQYF. CDR3 nucleotide sequence: TGCGCCAGCAGCTGGACTGGGACAGTCTACGAGCAGTACTTC.

The J gene is TRBJ1-2, the V gene TRBV6-5; D is ambiguous. The V end lost 0 bases, the J end lost 5 bases, and 10 bases lay between the germline ends. Germline assignment: CDR1 MNHEY and CDR2 SVGAGI. CDR3 length equals 14 residues. DNA of the CDR3: TGTGCCAGCAGTTACTCGAAAGGGCCGTATGGCTACACCTTC. Translation: CASSYSKGPYGYTF.

The table lists this clonotype with a few counts. The chain carries TRBV24-1 and TRBJ1-2, with 7 bases identical to TRBD1. CDR1 and CDR2 (germline): KGHDR, SFDVKD. Germline trimming cut 4 bases from V and 5 bases from J; bases unmatched to any gene: 3. The CDR3 runs 13 residues. CDR3 region: CATSETGVYGYTF. The CDR3 DNA reads TGTGCCACCAGTGAAACAGGGGTTTATGGCTACACCTTC.

V gene TRBV10-2 combines with J gene TRBJ2-7; D gene uncertain. This CDR3 region has 13 residues. The V end was cut by 6 bases, the J end by 2 bases, with 11 bases between. CDR1 is WSHSY and CDR2 is SAAADI in the germline V gene. The CDR3 sequence is CASRLQVAYEQYF. In DNA, the CDR3 is TGCGCCAGCAGACTCCAGGTTGCCTACGAGCAGTACTTC.

V and J are TRBV20-1 and TRBJ1-1; possible D gene TRBD1, 6 bases. V lost 1 base, J lost 1 base, and 13 bases lay in between. The CDR3 has 15 residues. Germline lookup yields CDR1 DFQATT and CDR2 SNEGSKA (reference sequence). The CDR3 DNA reads as TGCAGTGCTAGAGGCGGGGGGCTGGGGAACACTGAAGCTTTCTTT. Amino acid sequence: CSARGGGLGNTEAFF.

This clonotype was detected only a few times. The chain combines TRBV25-1 with TRBJ1-1; 7 positions match TRBD1. Per germline, CDR1 MGHDK and CDR2 SYGVNS. J gave up 6 bases and V 6 bases, and 7 bases lay outside the gene matches. There are 13 residues in the CDR3. CDR3 sequence reads: CASRETGVAEAFF. The CDR3 bases are TGTGCCAGCAGGGAAACAGGGGTTGCTGAAGCTTTCTTT.

About this clonotype itself: It may be a read error: a sequence one base away is much more abundant. V and J are TRBV13 and TRBJ2-7, with 9 bases matching TRBD1. With the DNA end fitting TRBJ2-4 better, the J assignment may be wrong. CDR3 length: 15 amino acids. Germline V gene data show CDR1 as PRHDT and CDR2 as FYEKMQ (reference sequence). CDR3 region: CASSPGTGLRDIQYF. CDR3 coding DNA: TGTGCCAGCAGCCCCGGGACAGGGCTAAGGGACATTCAGTACTTC.

In the case of this clonotype: It may be a read error: a sequence one base away is much more abundant. The chain carries TRBV29-1 and TRBJ2-7, with TRBD2 matching 7 bases. Per the germline V gene, CDR1 is SQVTM and CDR2 is ANQGSEA. The CDR3 sequence is 10 residues long. The V gene end was trimmed by 5 bases and the J gene end by 9 bases; junction bases not matched to a gene: 4. This CDR3 reads CSVSGATQYF. For the CDR3, the DNA is TGCAGCGTTAGCGGGGCCACGCAGTACTTC.

The V and J genes are TRBV27 and TRBJ1-5, with TRBD1 as a possible D gene (6 bases). The germline V gene has CDR1 MNHEY and CDR2 SMNVEV (reference sequence). Deletions cut 3 bases from V and 5 bases from J, with 14 bases between. The CDR3 spans 15 residues. DNA for the CDR3: TGTGCCAGCAGTTTCGAGGGCAGGGGTCATCAGCCCCAGCATTTT. This gives the protein CASSFEGRGHQPQHF.

This clonotype was detected a few times. The rearrangement uses TRBV29-1 and TRBJ1-2; 9 bases are a match to TRBD1. Germline CDR1 is SQVTM and CDR2 is ANQGSEA. V was pared by 7 bases and J by 3 bases, with 6 bases of the junction left unmatched. This CDR3 is 13 amino acids long. The CDR3: CSDSTGGDYGYTF. The DNA for the CDR3 is TGCAGCGACTCGACAGGGGGAGACTATGGCTACACCTTC.

This chain joins TRBV7-8 and TRBJ2-1; tentative D call: TRBD2 (5 bases). The V and J ends lost 1 base and 5 bases respectively, with 12 bases between them. This CDR3 is 15 amino acids long. Germline V lookup: CDR1 SGHVS, CDR2 FQNEAQ. CDR3 in amino acids: CASSLGRGPDNEQFF. DNA for the CDR3: TGTGCCAGCAGCTTAGGGCGCGGGCCAGACAATGAGCAGTTCTTC.

Turning to this clonotype: One junction end disagrees with the germline gene, perhaps due to a read error. The chain combines TRBV5-1 with TRBJ2-7; 8 nucleotides match TRBD1. The CDR3 contains 18 residues. Germline CDR1 is SGHRS and CDR2 is YFSETQ. CDR3 coding DNA: TGCGCCAGTAGCTTGTCGTTCGAGGACAGGGCACGATCCTACGAGCAGTACTTC. Translated, it gives CASSLSFEDRARSYEQYF.

This clonotype has only a few counts. This chain connects TRBV2 to TRBJ1-4; D gene unclear. Germline CDR1 and CDR2: SNHLY and FYNNEI. Trimming took 6 bases from V and 4 from J, leaving 12 bases between them. This CDR3 has 14 amino acids. The CDR3 DNA is TGTGCCAGCAGATTGGACTGGGATAATGAAAAACTGTTTTTT. Protein product: CASRLDWDNEKLFF.

The rearrangement uses TRBV5-6 and TRBJ2-5; 10 bases match TRBD2. The J call may be wrong; the DNA end is better matched by TRBJ2-7. The CDR3 length is 18 residues. CDR1 and CDR2 (germline): SGHDT, YYEEEE. The CDR3 nucleotides are TGTGCCAGCAGCTTGGAAGTAGCGGGGGGCCAGTGGTCCTACGAGCAGTACTTC. It translates to CASSLEVAGGQWSYEQYF.

This clonotype was seen more than once but under ten times. The V and J genes are TRBV29-1 and TRBJ2-7; the match to TRBD2 covers 7 bases. The germline V gene encodes CDR1 SQVTM and CDR2 ANQGSEA. V lost 8 bases to trimming and J lost 3 bases; unmatched junction nucleotides: 4. The CDR3 contains 11 residues. For the CDR3, the DNA is TGCAGCTTCGGGACTAACTACGAGCAGTACTTC. It is translated as CSFGTNYEQYF.

Only a few counts were recorded for this clonotype. V is TRBV3-1 and J is TRBJ2-7; tentative D call: TRBD1 (5 bases). Trimming took 2 bases from V and 6 from J, leaving 23 bases between them. Per the germline V gene, CDR1 is LGHDT and CDR2 is YNNKEL (reference sequence). This CDR3 is built from 17 residues. CDR3 sequence: CASSQMGPQGNKREQYF. CDR3 coding DNA: TGTGCCAGCAGCCAAATGGGCCCCCAGGGAAATAAGCGCGAGCAGTACTTC.

As to this clonotype: The junction differs from germline at one of its ends, possibly a read error. The chain recombines TRBV5-1 with TRBJ2-5, with D unresolved. The CDR3 runs to 14 residues. Germline V gene data show CDR1 as SGHRS and CDR2 as YFSETQ. CDR3 loop: CTSSSASSGETQYF. DNA of the CDR3: TGCACCAGCAGCTCGGCATCATCCGGGGAGACCCAGTACTTC.

The chain carries TRBV7-9 and TRBJ2-1; D call uncertain. This CDR3 contains 14 residues. Germline values: CDR1 SEHNR, CDR2 FQNEAQ (reference sequence). The V end lost 4 bases, the J end lost 8 bases, and 15 bases lay between the germline ends. This chain's CDR3 is CASSSSSVLDEQFF. The CDR3 DNA sequence: TGTGCCAGCAGCTCGTCTAGTGTGCTGGATGAGCAGTTCTTC. Combining the CDR3 with reference TRBV7-9 and TRBJ2-1 gives the whole variable domain DTGVSQNPRHKITKRGQNVTFRCDPISEHNRLYWYRQTLGQGPEFLTYFQNEAQLEKSRLLSDRFSAERPKGSFSTLEIQRTEQGDSAMYLCASSSSSVLDEQFFGPGTRLTVL.

Of note for this clonotype: An end of the junction differs from the germline gene, which may be a read error. The chain couples TRBV25-1 to TRBJ2-1; unclear D gene. Germline V CDR1 and CDR2: MGHDK, SYGVNS. There are 14 residues in the CDR3. CDR3 sequence (DNA): TGTGCCAGCAGTGAGAGTGGTACCTACAATGGGCAGTTCTTC. It yields the protein CASSESGTYNGQFF.

This clonotype was counted between two and nine times. The V and J genes are TRBV20-1 and TRBJ2-7; 8 bases agree with TRBD1. The V and J ends lost 0 bases and 0 bases, in that order; junction bases with no gene match: 13. The CDR3 is 18 amino acids. Germline-derived CDR1 and CDR2 are DFQATT and SNEGSKA (reference sequence). The CDR3 sequence: CSARDPRRGPLSSYEQYF. CDR3 nucleotide sequence: TGCAGTGCTAGAGATCCCCGCAGGGGGCCCCTCAGCTCCTACGAGCAGTACTTC.

V is TRBV5-1 and J is TRBJ2-4; tentatively, D is TRBD2 (5 bases). Between the trimmed V and J ends, which lost 3 bases and 6 bases, there was a span of 10 bases. This CDR3 has 13 amino acids. CDR1 SGHRS and CDR2 YFSETQ come from the germline V gene. CDR3 sequence: CASSSRGLNIQYF. DNA of the CDR3: TGCGCCAGCAGCTCCCGGGGTCTAAACATTCAGTACTTC.

This clonotype was observed a handful of times. The chain recombines TRBV29-1 with TRBJ2-3; D is undetermined. Germline loops: CDR1 SQVTM, CDR2 ANQGSEA. V gave up 4 bases and J gave up 14 bases, with 28 bases separating them. CDR3 length: 15 amino acids. The CDR3 nucleotides read TGCAGCGTTGCTGAGGCCCAAAAGAGGCACAGATACGCGTATTTT. Translating it yields CSVAEAQKRHRYAYF.

The genes are TRBV6-6 and TRBJ1-5, with 8 bases lining up with TRBD1. Trimming at V came to 4 bases and at J to 1 base, leaving 6 bases not matched to a gene. Germline lookup yields CDR1 MNHNY and CDR2 SVGAGI (reference sequence). The CDR3 contains 16 residues. The CDR3: CASSSWTGRSNQPQHF. In nucleotides, the CDR3 is TGTGCCAGCAGTTCGTGGACAGGGAGAAGCAATCAGCCCCAGCATTTT.

This clonotype was counted a few times. This chain joins TRBV3-1 and TRBJ2-1, with D uncertain. Germline-derived CDR1 and CDR2 are LGHDT and YNNKEL (reference sequence). The CDR3 runs to 12 residues. V was trimmed by 4 bases and J by 10 bases, leaving 11 bases between them. The CDR3 sequence is CASSPSAWEQFF. In nucleotides, the CDR3 is TGTGCCAGCAGCCCCTCGGCCTGGGAGCAGTTCTTC.